A single sample gave rise to the 18 T cell receptor beta chains below, sequenced in a study of T cells in Graves' hyperthyroidism and ophthalmopathy. Researchers amplified the TCR beta CDR3 regions from RNA transcripts. Using the HTBI primer set, a first-round RT-PCR was run on the TCR CDR3. TCRdb fed the multiplex PCR reads into MiXCR, producing one record per CDR3 protein. The sample records around 600,000 distinct CDR3 sequences, over 12% being singletons. The sample comprised blood. The receptors here all came from a woman in her late teens or twenties with Graves' ophthalmopathy.

The chain is built from TRBV27 and TRBJ2-5; D is possibly TRBD2 (7 bases). CDR3 length: 16 residues. Germline V gives CDR1 MNHEY, CDR2 SMNVEV (reference sequence). V lost 6 bases to trimming and J lost 3 bases, with 20 bases between them. CDR3 bases: TGTGCCAGCAGGCCACCGGGGGGCCCCTGGGAAGAGACCCAGTACTTC. It codes for CASRPPGGPWEETQYF.

The sample holds many counts of this clonotype. V is TRBV12-3 or TRBV12-4 and J is TRBJ1-2, with D hard to call. Between the trimmed V and J ends, which lost 3 bases and 6 bases, there was a span of 11 bases. This CDR3 has 13 residues. CDR3 sequence reads: CASSFSRVNGYTF. Written as DNA, the CDR3 is TGTGCCAGCAGTTTCTCTAGGGTTAATGGCTACACCTTC.

This clonotype was seen a few times. This chain joins TRBV7-6 and TRBJ2-4; 7 bases line up with TRBD1. The V gene's germline CDR1 is SGHVS and CDR2 FNYEAQ. This CDR3 is built from 19 residues. After removal of 4 bases from V and 0 bases from J, the junction contained 15 bases not matched to a gene. The DNA for the CDR3 is TGTGCCAGCAGCTGGACTTGCGAACCGGGACAGTTAGCCAAAAACATTCAGTACTTC. Translating gives CASSWTCEPGQLAKNIQYF. The whole variable domain, remainder taken from reference TRBV7-6 and TRBJ2-4, is GAGVSQSPRYKVTKRGQDVALRCDPISGHVSLYWYRQALGQGPEFLTYFNYEAQQDKSGLPNDRFSAERPEGSISTLTIQRTEQRDSAMYRCASSWTCEPGQLAKNIQYFGAGTRLSVL.

This clonotype was detected ten times or more. The J gene is TRBJ2-2, the V gene TRBV24-1; D unresolved. Trimming shortened V by 0 bases and J by 8 bases, and 6 bases separated the two germline ends. CDR3 length equals 13 residues. CDR1 KGHDR and CDR2 SFDVKD come from the germline V gene. The CDR3 nucleotides are TGTGCCACCAGTGATTTGGGGTTTGGGGAGCTGTTTTTT. As protein: CATSDLGFGELFF.

This clonotype came up many times. The gene calls are TRBV7-9 and TRBJ2-1, with 11 bases fitting TRBD1. CDR3 size: 18 residues. With V trimmed by 2 bases and J by 6 bases, 12 bases remained unmatched. In germline, CDR1 is SEHNR, CDR2 FQNEAQ (reference sequence). In nucleotides, the CDR3 is TGTGCCAGCAGCTTAAATGGGGCTGGACAGGGGGCGGGCAATGAGCAGTTCTTC. Translated: CASSLNGAGQGAGNEQFF.

Concerning this clonotype: One end of the junction does not line up with germline, which may come from a read error. The chain links TRBV30 to TRBJ2-6, with TRBD1 as a possible D gene (5 bases). This CDR3 comprises 15 residues. Germline-derived CDR1 and CDR2 are GTSNPN and SVGIG (reference sequence). As DNA, the CDR3 is TGTGCCTGGAGTGTACGGAAAGCTGGGGCCGACGTCCTGACTTTC. Translation: CAWSVRKAGADVLTF.

This clonotype was recorded many times. The chain combines TRBV7-2 with TRBJ2-1, with TRBD2 matching 13 bases. CDR1 and CDR2 (germline): SGHTA, FQGNSA. This CDR3 region has 14 residues. V lost 1 base and J lost 10; bases outside the gene matches: 1. The CDR3 sequence: CASSLGLAGGEQFF. Here the CDR3 DNA reads TGTGCCAGCAGCTTAGGACTAGCGGGAGGCGAGCAGTTCTTC.

This clonotype was detected many times. The chain has TRBV24-1 and TRBJ2-1; TRBD2 aligns across 14 bases. This CDR3 contains 18 residues. V shed 3 bases, J shed 2 bases, and the junction held 5 bases outside the gene matches. CDR1 is KGHDR, CDR2 SFDVKD, per germline. CDR3 sequence: CATSDPWTSGRTYNEQFF. The CDR3 DNA reads as TGTGCCACCAGTGATCCTTGGACTAGCGGGAGGACCTACAATGAGCAGTTCTTC.

This clonotype was picked up many times. The CDR3 bases are TGTGCCAGCAGTTTTTTCCGTGCCCGGGCGGATACGCAGTATTTT. This encodes CASSFFRARADTQYF. The chain combines TRBV12-3 or TRBV12-4 with TRBJ2-3, with D uncertain. The CDR3 extends over 15 amino acids. V lost 3 bases to trimming and J lost 6 bases, with 16 bases between them.

There are a few counts of this clonotype. The chain carries TRBV27 and TRBJ2-5, with D perhaps matching TRBD2 (6 bases). The CDR3 consists of 17 residues. Trimming pared 1 base from V and 5 bases from J, leaving 20 bases between. Germline V gene sequence: CDR1 MNHEY, CDR2 SMNVEV (reference sequence). This CDR3 reads CASSLFDIRGFPETQYF. CDR3 DNA sequence: TGTGCCAGCAGTTTATTCGACATACGGGGGTTCCCGGAGACCCAGTACTTC.

V and J are TRBV29-1 and TRBJ2-7; D is possibly TRBD1 (6 bases). CDR3 length: 15 residues. Germline CDR1 is SQVTM and CDR2 is ANQGSEA. V lost 0 bases and J lost 1, with 13 bases in between. The CDR3 loop reads CSVEDRARGSYEQYF. The CDR3 coding sequence is TGCAGCGTTGAAGATCGGGCCAGGGGTTCCTACGAGCAGTACTTC.

The chain joins TRBV19 to TRBJ1-5, with D tentatively TRBD1 (6 bases). Germline loops: CDR1 LNHDA, CDR2 SQIVND (reference sequence). The V gene lost 7 bases and the J gene lost 6 bases, with 10 bases spanning the gap. The CDR3 loop spans 12 amino acids. CDR3 region: CASKGGSQPQHF. The DNA of the CDR3 is TGTGCCAGTAAGGGGGGTAGTCAGCCCCAGCATTTT.

This clonotype was counted at least ten times. The chain couples TRBV20-1 to TRBJ2-5; no firm D call. CDR1 is DFQATT, CDR2 SNEGSKA, per germline (reference sequence). The length of the CDR3 is 13 residues. V lost 3 bases to trimming and J lost 2 bases, with 10 bases between them. The CDR3: CSASRTEQETQYF. The CDR3 nucleotides are TGCAGTGCTAGTCGGACGGAACAAGAGACCCAGTACTTC.

The chain recombines TRBV27 with TRBJ1-5; 9 nucleotides agree with TRBD1. CDR1 and CDR2 from the germline V gene are MNHEY and SMNVEV (reference sequence). The CDR3 contains 17 residues. With 11 bases clipped from V and 6 bases from J, the junction kept 20 bases outside the gene matches. DNA of the CDR3: TGTGCCTCGACCCCCGACGGGGACAGGGTCTTCAGTCAGCCCCAGCATTTT. Translated: CASTPDGDRVFSQPQHF.

The chain couples TRBV19 to TRBJ2-2; 9 bases are shared with TRBD1. Losses at the gene ends were 7 bases for V and 3 bases for J; bases not matched to a gene: 6. This CDR3 spans 15 amino acids. The germline V gene has CDR1 LNHDA and CDR2 SQIVND (reference sequence). The CDR3 DNA is TGTGCCAGTACCTACAGGGGGCTCGACACCGGGGAGCTGTTTTTT. Amino acids: CASTYRGLDTGELFF.

This clonotype appeared a few times. In nucleotides, the CDR3 is TGTGCCAGCAGTGAGGCTAGTCGCTACGAGCAGTACTTC. This sequence encodes CASSEASRYEQYF. The gene calls are TRBV6-1 and TRBJ2-7; D gene ambiguous. Germline CDR1 MNHNS, CDR2 SASEGT. V lost 3 bases and J lost 3, with 9 bases in between. CDR3 length: 13 residues.

Ten or more counts support this clonotype. V and J are TRBV5-1 and TRBJ1-1; no definite D call. The V end lost 2 bases, the J end lost 4 bases, and 12 bases lay between the germline ends. This CDR3 spans 14 amino acids. Per the germline V gene, CDR1 is SGHRS and CDR2 is YFSETQ. DNA of the CDR3: TGCGCCAGCAGCTTTCGGAGTTTGAGCACTGAAGCTTTCTTT. The encoded protein is CASSFRSLSTEAFF. Filled out from reference TRBV5-1 and TRBJ1-1, the complete variable domain reads KAGVTQTPRYLIKTRGQQVTLSCSPISGHRSVSWYQQTPGQGLQFLFEYFSETQRNKGNFPGRFSGRQFSNSRSEMNVSTLELGDSALYLCASSFRSLSTEAFFGQGTRLTVV.

This clonotype occurred a few times. The chain links TRBV10-3 to TRBJ2-6; 7 bases line up with TRBD1. The V gene's germline CDR1 is ENHRY and CDR2 SYGVKD. This CDR3 contains 19 residues. The V segment lost 5 bases and the J segment 2 bases; nucleotides outside the gene matches: 15. CDR3 coding DNA: TGTGCCATCAGTCCCAACCTCTTAATAGGGACAGCTGGGGCCAACGTCCTGACTTTC. Protein: CAISPNLLIGTAGANVLTF.